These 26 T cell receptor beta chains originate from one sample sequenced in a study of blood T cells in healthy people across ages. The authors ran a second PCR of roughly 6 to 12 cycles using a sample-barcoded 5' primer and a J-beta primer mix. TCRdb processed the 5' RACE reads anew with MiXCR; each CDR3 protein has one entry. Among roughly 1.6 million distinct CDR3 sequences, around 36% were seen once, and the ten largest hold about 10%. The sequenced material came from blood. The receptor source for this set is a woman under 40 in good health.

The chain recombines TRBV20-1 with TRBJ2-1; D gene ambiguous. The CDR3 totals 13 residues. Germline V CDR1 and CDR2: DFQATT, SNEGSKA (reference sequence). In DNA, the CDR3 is TGCAGCCCCTCGGGCTCCCTGGGGAATGAGCAGTTCTTC. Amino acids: CSPSGSLGNEQFF.

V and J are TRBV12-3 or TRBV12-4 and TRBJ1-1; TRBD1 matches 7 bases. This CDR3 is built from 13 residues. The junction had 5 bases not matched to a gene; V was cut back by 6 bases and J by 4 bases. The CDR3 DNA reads TGTGCCAGCAGGCTGACAGGGACCACTGAAGCTTTCTTT. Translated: CASRLTGTTEAFF.

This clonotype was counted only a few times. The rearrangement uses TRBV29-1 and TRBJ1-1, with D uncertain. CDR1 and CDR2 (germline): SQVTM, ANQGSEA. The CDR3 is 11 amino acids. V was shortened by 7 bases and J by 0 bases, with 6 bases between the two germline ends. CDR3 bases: TGCAGCGGGGATATGAACACTGAAGCTTTCTTT. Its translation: CSGDMNTEAFF.

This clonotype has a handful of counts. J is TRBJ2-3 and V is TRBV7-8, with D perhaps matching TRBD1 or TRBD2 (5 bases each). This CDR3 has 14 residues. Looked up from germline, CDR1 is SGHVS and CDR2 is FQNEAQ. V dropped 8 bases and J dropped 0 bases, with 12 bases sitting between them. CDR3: CASGADSSTDTQYF. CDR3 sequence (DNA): TGTGCCAGCGGGGCGGACTCTAGCACAGATACGCAGTATTTT.

The CDR3 sequence: CASRRLAGGADTQYF. The CDR3, as DNA: TGCGCCAGCAGACGACTAGCGGGGGGGGCAGATACGCAGTATTTT. V gene TRBV5-1 combines with J gene TRBJ2-3; TRBD2 matches at 14 bases. Germline loops: CDR1 SGHRS, CDR2 YFSETQ. V lost 5 bases and J lost 4; bases outside the gene matches: 3. This CDR3 contains 15 residues.

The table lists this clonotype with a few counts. The CDR3 DNA sequence: TGCAGTGCTAAACCGGGACTAGCGGGGACCTACGAGCAGTACTTC. Translation: CSAKPGLAGTYEQYF. The rearrangement joins TRBV20-1 to TRBJ2-7; 13 bases match TRBD2. Germline trimming cut 4 bases from V and 2 bases from J; bases unmatched to any gene: 5. The CDR3 sequence is 15 residues long. The V gene's germline CDR1 is DFQATT and CDR2 SNEGSKA (reference sequence).

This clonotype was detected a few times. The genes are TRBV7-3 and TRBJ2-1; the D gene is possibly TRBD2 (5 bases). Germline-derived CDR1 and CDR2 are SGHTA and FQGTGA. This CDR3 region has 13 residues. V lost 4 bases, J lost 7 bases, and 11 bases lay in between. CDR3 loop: CASSSQPGNEQFF. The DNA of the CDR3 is TGTGCCAGCAGCTCACAGCCGGGGAATGAGCAGTTCTTC. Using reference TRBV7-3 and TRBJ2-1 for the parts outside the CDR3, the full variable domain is GAGVSQTPSNKVTEKGKYVELRCDPISGHTALYWYRQSLGQGPEFLIYFQGTGAADDSGLPNDRFFAVRPEGSVSTLKIQRTERGDSAVYLCASSSQPGNEQFFGPGTRLTVL.

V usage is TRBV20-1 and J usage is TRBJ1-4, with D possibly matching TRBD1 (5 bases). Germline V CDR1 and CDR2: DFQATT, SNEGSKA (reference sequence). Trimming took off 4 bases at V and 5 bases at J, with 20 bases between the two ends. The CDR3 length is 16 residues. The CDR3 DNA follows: TGCAGTGCTAAGGAAATTACAGGACGACTAAATGAAAAACTGTTTTTT. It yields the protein CSAKEITGRLNEKLFF.

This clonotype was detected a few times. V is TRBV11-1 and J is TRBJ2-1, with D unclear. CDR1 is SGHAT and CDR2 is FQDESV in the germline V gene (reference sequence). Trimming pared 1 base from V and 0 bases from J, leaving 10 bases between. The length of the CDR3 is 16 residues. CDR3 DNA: TGTGCCAGCAGCTTAGGTCACAGTAGCTCCTACAATGAGCAGTTCTTC. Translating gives CASSLGHSSSYNEQFF.

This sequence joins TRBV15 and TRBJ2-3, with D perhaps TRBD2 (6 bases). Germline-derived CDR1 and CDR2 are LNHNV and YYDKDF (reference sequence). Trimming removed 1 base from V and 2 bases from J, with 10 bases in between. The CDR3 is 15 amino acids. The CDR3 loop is CATSRGLGLTDTQYF. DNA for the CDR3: TGTGCCACCAGCAGAGGACTAGGTCTCACAGATACGCAGTATTTT.

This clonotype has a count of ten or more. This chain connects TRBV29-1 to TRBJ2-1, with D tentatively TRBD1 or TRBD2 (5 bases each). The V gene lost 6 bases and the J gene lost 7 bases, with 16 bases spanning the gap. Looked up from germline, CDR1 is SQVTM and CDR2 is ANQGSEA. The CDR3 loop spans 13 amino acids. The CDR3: CSVTGTSTNEQFF. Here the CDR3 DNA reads TGCAGCGTCACCGGGACGTCAACTAATGAGCAGTTCTTC.

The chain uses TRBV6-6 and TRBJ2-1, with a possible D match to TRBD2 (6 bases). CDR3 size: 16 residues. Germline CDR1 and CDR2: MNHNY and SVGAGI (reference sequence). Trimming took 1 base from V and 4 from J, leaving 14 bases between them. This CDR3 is CASSYLTLGGYNEQFF. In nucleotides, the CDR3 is TGTGCCAGCAGTTACTTAACCTTGGGGGGATACAATGAGCAGTTCTTC.

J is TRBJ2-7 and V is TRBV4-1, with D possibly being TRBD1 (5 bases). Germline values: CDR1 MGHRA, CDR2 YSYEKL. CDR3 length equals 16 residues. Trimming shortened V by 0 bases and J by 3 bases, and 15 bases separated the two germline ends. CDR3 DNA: TGCGCCAGCAGCCAAGATCCTCGGCAGGGCGGCTACGAGCAGTACTTC. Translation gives CASSQDPRQGGYEQYF.

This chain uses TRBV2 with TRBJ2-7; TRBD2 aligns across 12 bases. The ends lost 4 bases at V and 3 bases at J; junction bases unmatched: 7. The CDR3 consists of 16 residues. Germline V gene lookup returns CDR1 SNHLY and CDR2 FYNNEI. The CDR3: CASSVLAGGQGYEQYF. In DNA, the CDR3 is TGTGCCAGCAGTGTCCTAGCGGGGGGGCAAGGCTACGAGCAGTACTTC. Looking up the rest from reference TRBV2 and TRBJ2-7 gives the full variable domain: EPEVTQTPSHQVTQMGQEVILRCVPISNHLYFYWYRQILGQKVEFLVSFYNNEISEKSEIFDDQFSVERPDGSNFTLKIRSTKLEDSAMYFCASSVLAGGQGYEQYFGPGTRLTVT.

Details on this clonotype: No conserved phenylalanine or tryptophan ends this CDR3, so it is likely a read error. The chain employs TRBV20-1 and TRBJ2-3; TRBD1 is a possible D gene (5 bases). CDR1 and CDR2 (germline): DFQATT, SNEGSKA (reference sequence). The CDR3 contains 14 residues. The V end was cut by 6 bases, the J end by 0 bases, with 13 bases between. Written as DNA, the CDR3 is TGCAGTGCCCCCCCGGACATAAGCACAGATACGCAGTATGTT. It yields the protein CSAPPDISTDTQYV.

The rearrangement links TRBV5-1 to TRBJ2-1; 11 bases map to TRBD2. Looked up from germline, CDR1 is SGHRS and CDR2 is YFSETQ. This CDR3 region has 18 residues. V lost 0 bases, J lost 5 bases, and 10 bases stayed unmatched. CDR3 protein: CASSLGVFVLAGDNEQFF. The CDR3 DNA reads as TGCGCCAGCAGCTTGGGGGTCTTCGTACTAGCGGGGGACAATGAGCAGTTCTTC.

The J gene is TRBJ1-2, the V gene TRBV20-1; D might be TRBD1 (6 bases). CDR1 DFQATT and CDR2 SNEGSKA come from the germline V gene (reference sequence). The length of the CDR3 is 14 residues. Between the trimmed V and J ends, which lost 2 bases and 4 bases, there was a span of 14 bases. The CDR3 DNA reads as TGCAGTGCTAGAATAAACAGGGAAACCTATGGCTACACCTTC. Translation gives CSARINRETYGYTF.

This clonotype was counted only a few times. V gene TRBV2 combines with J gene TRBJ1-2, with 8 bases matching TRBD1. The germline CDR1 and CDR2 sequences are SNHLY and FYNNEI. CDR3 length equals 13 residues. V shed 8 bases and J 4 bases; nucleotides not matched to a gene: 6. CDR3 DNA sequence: TGTGCCAGCCTCGTTGACAGGGGCTATGGCTACACCTTC. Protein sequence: CASLVDRGYGYTF.

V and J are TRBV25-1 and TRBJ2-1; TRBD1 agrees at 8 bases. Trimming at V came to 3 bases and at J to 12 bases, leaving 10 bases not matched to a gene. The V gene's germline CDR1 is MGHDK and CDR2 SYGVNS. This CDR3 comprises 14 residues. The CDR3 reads CASSEGRGRSGQFF. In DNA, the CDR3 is TGTGCCAGCAGTGAGGGCAGGGGGCGATCCGGGCAGTTCTTC.

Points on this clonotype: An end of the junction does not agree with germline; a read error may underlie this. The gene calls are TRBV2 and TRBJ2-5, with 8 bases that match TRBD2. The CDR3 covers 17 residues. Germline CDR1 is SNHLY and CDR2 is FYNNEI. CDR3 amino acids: CASSARGGMKYQEAQYF. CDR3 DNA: TGTGCCAGCAGTGCTCGGGGGGGCATGAAGTACCAAGAGGCCCAGTACTTC.

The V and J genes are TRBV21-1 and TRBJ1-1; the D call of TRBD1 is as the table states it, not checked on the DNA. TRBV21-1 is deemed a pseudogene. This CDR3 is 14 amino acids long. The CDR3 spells CASSKGGGNTEAFF. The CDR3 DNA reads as TGTGCCAGCAGCAAAGGTGGGGGGAACACTGAAGCTTTCTTT.

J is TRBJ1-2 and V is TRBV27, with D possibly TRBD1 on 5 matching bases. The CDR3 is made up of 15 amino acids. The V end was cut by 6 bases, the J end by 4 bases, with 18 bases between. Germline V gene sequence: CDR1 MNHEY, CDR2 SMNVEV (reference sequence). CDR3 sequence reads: CASRPSGGGLYGYTF. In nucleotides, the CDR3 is TGTGCCAGCAGACCCTCCGGCGGGGGACTCTATGGCTACACCTTC.

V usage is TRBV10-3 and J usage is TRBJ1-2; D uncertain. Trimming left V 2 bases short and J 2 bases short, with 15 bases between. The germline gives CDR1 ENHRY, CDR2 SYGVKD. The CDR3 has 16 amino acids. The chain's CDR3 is CAISEISQTRNYGYTF. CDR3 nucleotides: TGTGCCATCAGTGAGATCAGCCAGACCCGAAACTATGGCTACACCTTC.

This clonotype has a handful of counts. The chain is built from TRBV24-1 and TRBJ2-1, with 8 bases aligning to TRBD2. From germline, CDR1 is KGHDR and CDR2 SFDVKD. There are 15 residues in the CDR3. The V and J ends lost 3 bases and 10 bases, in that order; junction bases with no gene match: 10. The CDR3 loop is CATSDPGGPGEEQFF. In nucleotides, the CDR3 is TGTGCCACCAGTGATCCGGGAGGGCCTGGGGAGGAGCAGTTCTTC.

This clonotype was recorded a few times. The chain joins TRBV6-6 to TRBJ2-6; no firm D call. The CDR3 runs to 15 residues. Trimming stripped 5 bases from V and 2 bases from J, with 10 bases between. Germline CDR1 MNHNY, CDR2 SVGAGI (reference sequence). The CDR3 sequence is CASSNWQTGANVLTF. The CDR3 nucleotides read TGTGCCAGCAGTAATTGGCAGACTGGGGCCAACGTCCTGACTTTC.

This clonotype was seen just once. CDR3 DNA: TGTGCCAGCAGTTTTAACCCCCAGTACATGAACACTGAAGCTTTCTTT. This codes for CASSFNPQYMNTEAFF. The genes are TRBV12-3 or TRBV12-4 and TRBJ1-1; D gene unclear. V was trimmed by 3 bases and J by 0 bases, leaving 14 bases between them. This CDR3 spans 16 amino acids.